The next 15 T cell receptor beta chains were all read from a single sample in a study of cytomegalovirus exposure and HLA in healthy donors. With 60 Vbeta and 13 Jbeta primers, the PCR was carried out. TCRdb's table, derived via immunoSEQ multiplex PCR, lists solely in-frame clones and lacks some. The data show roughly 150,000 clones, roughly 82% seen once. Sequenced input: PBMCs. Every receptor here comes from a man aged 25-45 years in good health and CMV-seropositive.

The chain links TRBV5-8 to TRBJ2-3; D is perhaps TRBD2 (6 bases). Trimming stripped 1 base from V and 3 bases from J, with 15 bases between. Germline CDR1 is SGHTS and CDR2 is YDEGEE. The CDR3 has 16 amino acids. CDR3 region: CASSLRFSGATDTQYF. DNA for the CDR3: TGTGCCAGCAGCTTGAGGTTTTCGGGAGCTACAGATACGCAGTATTTT.

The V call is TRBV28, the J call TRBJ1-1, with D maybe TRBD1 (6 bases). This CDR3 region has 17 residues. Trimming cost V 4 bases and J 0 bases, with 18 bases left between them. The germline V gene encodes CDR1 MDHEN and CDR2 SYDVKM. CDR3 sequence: CASSSLWTVILNTEAFF. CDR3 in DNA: TGTGCCAGCAGTTCTTTGTGGACAGTAATACTGAACACTGAAGCTTTCTTT.

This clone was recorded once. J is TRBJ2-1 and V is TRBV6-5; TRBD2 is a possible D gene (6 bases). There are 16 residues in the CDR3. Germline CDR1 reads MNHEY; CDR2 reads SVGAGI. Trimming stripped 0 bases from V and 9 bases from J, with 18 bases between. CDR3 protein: CASSYSRLGAIVEQFF. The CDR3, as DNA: TGTGCCAGCAGTTACTCTCGACTAGGGGCCATAGTTGAGCAGTTCTTC.

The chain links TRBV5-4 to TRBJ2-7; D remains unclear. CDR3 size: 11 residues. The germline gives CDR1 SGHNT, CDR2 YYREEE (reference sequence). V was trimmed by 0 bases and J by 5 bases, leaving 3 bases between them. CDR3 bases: TGTGCCAGCAGCTTGGGGCACGAGCAGTACTTC. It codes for CASSLGHEQYF.

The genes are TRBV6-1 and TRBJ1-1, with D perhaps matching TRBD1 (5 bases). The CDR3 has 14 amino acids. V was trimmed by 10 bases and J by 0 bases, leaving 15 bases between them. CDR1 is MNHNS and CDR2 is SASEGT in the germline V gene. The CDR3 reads CATGGAFMNTEAFF. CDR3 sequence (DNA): TGTGCCACGGGCGGGGCCTTCATGAACACTGAAGCTTTCTTT.

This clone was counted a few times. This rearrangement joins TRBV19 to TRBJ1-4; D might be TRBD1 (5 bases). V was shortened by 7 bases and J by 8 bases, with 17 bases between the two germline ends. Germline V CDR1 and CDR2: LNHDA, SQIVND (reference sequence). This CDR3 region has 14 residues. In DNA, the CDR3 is TGTGCCAGTATGGGGGGTGGGGCGGGGGAAAAACTGTTTTTT. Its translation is CASMGGGAGEKLFF. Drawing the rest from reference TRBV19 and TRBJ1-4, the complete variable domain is DGGITQSPKYLFRKEGQNVTLSCEQNLNHDAMYWYRQDPGQGLRLIYYSQIVNDFQKGDIAEGYSVSREKKESFPLTVTSAQKNPTAFYLCASMGGGAGEKLFFGSGTQLSVL.

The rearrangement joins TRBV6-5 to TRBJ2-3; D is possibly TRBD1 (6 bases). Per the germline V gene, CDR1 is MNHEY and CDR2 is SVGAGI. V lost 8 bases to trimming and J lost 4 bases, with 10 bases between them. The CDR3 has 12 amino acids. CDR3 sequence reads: CASQAGADTQYF. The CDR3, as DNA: TGTGCCAGCCAGGCAGGGGCAGATACGCAGTATTTT.

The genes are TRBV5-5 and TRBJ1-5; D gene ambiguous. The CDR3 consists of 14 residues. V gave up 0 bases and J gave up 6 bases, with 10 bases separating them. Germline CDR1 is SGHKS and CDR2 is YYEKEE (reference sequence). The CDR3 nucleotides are TGTGCCAGCAGCTTGGCGGGGTTTAGTCAGCCCCAGCATTTT. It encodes CASSLAGFSQPQHF. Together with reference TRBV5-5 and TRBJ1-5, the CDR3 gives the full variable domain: DAGVTQSPTHLIKTRGQQVTLRCSPISGHKSVSWYQQVLGQGPQFIFQYYEKEERGRGNFPDRFSARQFPNYSSELNVNALLLGDSALYLCASSLAGFSQPQHFGDGTRLSIL.

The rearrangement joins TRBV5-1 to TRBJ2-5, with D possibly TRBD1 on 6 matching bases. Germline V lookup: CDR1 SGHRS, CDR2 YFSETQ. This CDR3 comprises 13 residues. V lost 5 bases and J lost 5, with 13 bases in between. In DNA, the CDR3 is TGCGCCAGCAGACCAGGGGCGGATGAGACCCAGTACTTC. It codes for CASRPGADETQYF.

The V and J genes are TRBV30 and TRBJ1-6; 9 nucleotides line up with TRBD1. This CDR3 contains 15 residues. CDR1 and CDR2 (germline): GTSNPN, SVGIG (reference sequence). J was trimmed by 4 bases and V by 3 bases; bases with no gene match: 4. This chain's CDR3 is CAWRMGTGYNSPLHF. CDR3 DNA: TGTGCCTGGAGGATGGGGACAGGGTATAATTCACCCCTCCACTTT.

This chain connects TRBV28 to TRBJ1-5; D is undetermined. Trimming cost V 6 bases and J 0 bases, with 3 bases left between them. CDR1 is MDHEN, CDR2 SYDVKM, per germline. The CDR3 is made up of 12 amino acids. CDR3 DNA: TGTGCCAGCAGGTATAGCAATCAGCCCCAGCATTTT. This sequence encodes CASRYSNQPQHF.

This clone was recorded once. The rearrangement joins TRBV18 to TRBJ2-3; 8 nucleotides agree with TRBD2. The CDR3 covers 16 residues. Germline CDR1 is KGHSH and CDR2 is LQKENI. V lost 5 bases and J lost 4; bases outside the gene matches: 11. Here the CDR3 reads CASSTRTSRASDTQYF. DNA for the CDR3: TGTGCCAGCTCAACGCGGACTAGCAGGGCATCAGATACGCAGTATTTT.

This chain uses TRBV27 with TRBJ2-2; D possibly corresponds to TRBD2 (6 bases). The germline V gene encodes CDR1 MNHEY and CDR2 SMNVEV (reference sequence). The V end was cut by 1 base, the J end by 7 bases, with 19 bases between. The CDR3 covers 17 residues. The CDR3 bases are TGTGCCAGCAGTTTATATAGGGTGCGGGGTGGAAACGGGGAGCTGTTTTTT. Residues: CASSLYRVRGGNGELFF.

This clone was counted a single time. CDR3 coding DNA: TGTGCCAGCAGCCCTGGGACTCCAGGAAGGGAGACCCAGTACTTC. Its protein is CASSPGTPGRETQYF. V gene TRBV11-2 combines with J gene TRBJ2-5; weak D call: TRBD2 (6 bases). V lost 5 bases, J lost 5 bases, and 18 bases lay in between. Germline V gives CDR1 SGHAT, CDR2 FQNNGV. The CDR3 length is 15 residues.

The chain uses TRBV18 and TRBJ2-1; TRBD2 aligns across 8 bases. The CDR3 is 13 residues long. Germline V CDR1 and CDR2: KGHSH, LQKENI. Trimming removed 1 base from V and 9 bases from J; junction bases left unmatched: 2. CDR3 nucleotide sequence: TGTGCCAGCTCACCACGCGCGGGAGGTGAGCAGTTCTTC. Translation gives CASSPRAGGEQFF.